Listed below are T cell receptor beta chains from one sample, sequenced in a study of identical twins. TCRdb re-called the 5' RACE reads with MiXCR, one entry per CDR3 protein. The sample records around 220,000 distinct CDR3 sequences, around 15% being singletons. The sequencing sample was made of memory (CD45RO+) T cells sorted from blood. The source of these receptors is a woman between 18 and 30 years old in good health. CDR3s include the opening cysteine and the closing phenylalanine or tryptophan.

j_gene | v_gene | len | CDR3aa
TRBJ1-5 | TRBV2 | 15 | CASSPGQGVYQPQHF
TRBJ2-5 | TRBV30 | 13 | CAWSVRLGETQYF
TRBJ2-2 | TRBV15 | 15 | CATSYEGGAAGELFF
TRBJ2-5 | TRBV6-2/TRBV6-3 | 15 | CASSSRETAVGTQYF
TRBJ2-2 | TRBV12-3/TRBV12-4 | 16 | CASSPPTLAGEGELFF
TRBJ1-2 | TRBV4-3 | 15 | CASSQEQGAAYGYTF
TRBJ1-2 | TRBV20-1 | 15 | CSARDPGRTNYGYTF
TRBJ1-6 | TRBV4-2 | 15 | CASSTEGTVRAPLHF
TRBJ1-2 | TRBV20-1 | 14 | CSALRQGVNYGYTF
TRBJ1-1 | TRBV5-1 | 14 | CASSGDSMNTEAFF
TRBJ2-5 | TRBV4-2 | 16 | CASSQARLAGVETQYF